The present TCR beta chain was sequenced within a study of cytotoxic CD8 clonotypes in ibrutinib-treated CLL. In the study overall: Patient counts were about a dozen relapsed/refractory, more than 14 treatment-naive and around 18 IGHV unmutated.

The V and J ends lost 2 bases and 6 bases respectively, with 16 bases between them. Germline V gene lookup returns CDR1 MRHNA and CDR2 SNTAGT. The CDR3 extends over 15 amino acids. Clones were read by immunoSEQ multiplex PCR, and TCRdb kept only the in-frame ones, dropping some. The sample has under 150,000 clones; about 91% are singletons. Only a few counts were recorded for this clone. The source of this sequence is a human donor with chronic lymphocytic leukemia. Specimen: PBMCs, collected after 12 months of ibrutinib treatment. The rearrangement uses TRBV6-4 and TRBJ1-2; D ambiguous. CDR3 loop: CASSDTSGRENGYTF. The CDR3 nucleotides read TGTGCCAGCAGTGACACCTCGGGGAGGGAAAATGGCTACACCTTC.